The 30 T cell receptor beta chains below come from one sample, sequenced in a study of T cells after yellow fever vaccination. TCRdb analysed the 5' RACE reads with MiXCR anew, one entry per CDR3 protein. This table holds about 74,000 distinct CDR3 sequences, roughly 7.4% found once. The sequencing here drew on CD8+ T cells sorted from PBMCs, taken 4 to 5 days after the first yellow fever vaccination. The receptors here all came from a man younger than 35 who received the YFV17D yellow fever vaccine.

This chain connects TRBV20-1 to TRBJ2-7; maybe TRBD1 (6 bases). Germline CDR1 is DFQATT and CDR2 is SNEGSKA (reference sequence). V was clipped by 4 bases and J by 1 base, with 11 bases between them. This CDR3 comprises 13 residues. The DNA of the CDR3 is TGCAGTGCTAAAAGACAGGTGTCCTACGAGCAGTACTTC. Amino acid sequence: CSAKRQVSYEQYF.

This clonotype showed up just a few times. The V and J genes are TRBV18 and TRBJ1-5, with a possible D match to TRBD1 (6 bases). The CDR3 is 16 amino acids. V was shortened by 4 bases and J by 8 bases, with 21 bases between the two germline ends. Germline V gives CDR1 KGHSH, CDR2 LQKENI. This chain's CDR3 is CASSHTAGTEGEPQHF. In nucleotides, the CDR3 is TGTGCCAGCTCACATACGGCAGGGACTGAGGGGGAGCCCCAGCATTTT.

V usage is TRBV7-8 and J usage is TRBJ2-7; D remains unclear. The CDR3 is made up of 14 amino acids. V lost 4 bases and J 0 bases, leaving 10 bases between the germline ends. The germline CDR1 and CDR2 sequences are SGHVS and FQNEAQ. CDR3 protein: CASSSLTGSYEQYF. CDR3 bases: TGTGCCAGCAGCTCCTTGACTGGCTCCTACGAGCAGTACTTC.

This clonotype was seen ten or more times. J is TRBJ2-1 and V is TRBV11-1; 10 bases align to TRBD2. V was pared by 4 bases and J by 4 bases, with 13 bases of the junction left unmatched. The CDR3 extends over 18 amino acids. Germline V gene lookup returns CDR1 SGHAT and CDR2 FQDESV (reference sequence). The CDR3 nucleotides read TGTGCCAGCAGCTCCCACCCTATTACTAGCGGGGTTTACAATGAGCAGTTCTTC. Protein sequence: CASSSHPITSGVYNEQFF.

A word on this clonotype: This could be a read error, since a much larger clone is one nucleotide away. The chain couples TRBV4-2 to TRBJ1-4; 10 nucleotides align to TRBD1. The germline gives CDR1 LGHNA, CDR2 YNFKEQ. The CDR3 has 15 residues. Trimming took 2 bases from V and 8 from J; bases not matched to a gene: 5. The CDR3 sequence: CASSQWDRGKEKLFF. The DNA of the CDR3 is TGTGCCAGCAGCCAATGGGACAGGGGCAAGGAAAAACTGTTTTTT.

This sequence joins TRBV6-5 and TRBJ2-1; the D is unclear. V lost 2 bases and J lost 0, with 8 bases in between. Per the germline V gene, CDR1 is MNHEY and CDR2 is SVGAGI. CDR3 length: 15 residues. CDR3: CASSYGMSSYNEQFF. Here the CDR3 DNA reads TGTGCCAGCAGTTACGGTATGAGCTCCTACAATGAGCAGTTCTTC.

This chain connects TRBV20-1 to TRBJ1-2; D call uncertain. The CDR3 has 11 amino acids. Germline loops: CDR1 DFQATT, CDR2 SNEGSKA (reference sequence). V was pared by 5 bases and J by 6 bases, with 10 bases between. The CDR3 spells CSAARSHGYTF. The DNA of the CDR3 is TGCAGTGCTGCCCGCAGCCATGGCTACACCTTC.

Only a few counts were recorded for this clonotype. The genes are TRBV28 and TRBJ1-5, with D maybe TRBD1 (6 bases). The germline V gene encodes CDR1 MDHEN and CDR2 SYDVKM. This CDR3 comprises 16 residues. With 2 bases removed from V and 2 bases from J, the gap between germline ends came to 13 bases. CDR3 sequence: CASSLGTGQGNQPQHF. The CDR3 DNA sequence: TGTGCCAGCAGTTTAGGTACAGGGCAGGGCAATCAGCCCCAGCATTTT.

This clonotype has a handful of counts. The chain combines TRBV29-1 with TRBJ2-7; 7 nucleotides line up with TRBD1. The ends lost 7 bases at V and 5 bases at J; junction bases unmatched: 5. CDR3 size: 11 residues. Per germline, CDR1 SQVTM and CDR2 ANQGSEA. The CDR3: CSGLQGNEQYF. The CDR3 DNA is TGCAGCGGACTACAGGGGAACGAGCAGTACTTC.

The chain recombines TRBV4-3 with TRBJ1-1, with D hard to call. CDR1 and CDR2 (germline): LGHNA, YSLEER. V was cut by 0 bases and J by 5 bases, with 7 bases left in between. The length of the CDR3 is 13 residues. The CDR3 spells CASSQDRITEAFF. As DNA, the CDR3 is TGCGCCAGCAGCCAAGATCGAATAACTGAAGCTTTCTTT.

This clonotype was counted between two and nine times. V usage is TRBV15 and J usage is TRBJ2-7, with 11 positions matching TRBD2. Germline V gene lookup returns CDR1 LNHNV and CDR2 YYDKDF (reference sequence). The CDR3 spans 17 residues. Trimming cost V 0 bases and J 2 bases; bases outside gene matches: 6. The CDR3 DNA follows: TGTGCCACCAGCAGAGATCCCTTGACTAGCGGGGCCTACGAGCAGTACTTC. It specifies CATSRDPLTSGAYEQYF. The full variable domain, completed using reference TRBV15 and TRBJ2-7, is DAMVIQNPRYQVTQFGKPVTLSCSQTLNHNVMYWYQQKSSQAPKLLFHYYDKDFNNEADTPDNFQSRRPNTSFCFLDIRSPGLGDTAMYLCATSRDPLTSGAYEQYFGPGTRLTVT.

This clonotype appeared a few times. This chain's CDR3 is CASSLNAGTGDGYTF. The CDR3 bases are TGTGCCAGCAGTTTGAACGCCGGGACAGGGGATGGCTACACCTTC. J is TRBJ1-2 and V is TRBV6-5, with TRBD1 identical over 10 bases. Germline loops: CDR1 MNHEY, CDR2 SVGAGI. The CDR3 is 15 residues long. Losses at the gene ends were 4 bases for V and 6 bases for J; bases not matched to a gene: 8.

In this sample, this clonotype turned up a few times. The J gene is TRBJ1-6, the V gene TRBV6-1; no firm D call. Per the germline V gene, CDR1 is MNHNS and CDR2 is SASEGT. The V gene lost 5 bases and the J gene lost 6 bases, with 8 bases spanning the gap. This CDR3 contains 13 residues. CDR3 sequence (DNA): TGTGCCAGCAGTAGTGGCGCTAATTCACCCCTCCACTTT. Encoded protein: CASSSGANSPLHF.

This clonotype was seen many times. The chain uses TRBV12-3 or TRBV12-4 and TRBJ2-5; 7 bases are shared with TRBD2. The CDR3 has 14 residues. The J segment lost 4 bases and the V segment lost 2 bases, leaving 4 bases of the junction unmatched. CDR3 in DNA: TGTGCCAGCAGTTTAAGGGACTATGGAGAGACCCAGTACTTC. Its translation is CASSLRDYGETQYF.

The table lists this clonotype with a few counts. The CDR3 here is CASRTGNTEAFF. The CDR3 coding sequence is TGTGCCAGCAGGACAGGGAACACTGAAGCTTTCTTT. The chain recombines TRBV6-5 with TRBJ1-1; tentative D call: TRBD1 (6 bases). Trimming removed 6 bases at V and 1 base at J, with 6 bases between. In germline, CDR1 is MNHEY, CDR2 SVGAGI. There are 12 residues in the CDR3.

The chain links TRBV2 to TRBJ2-1; a possible D gene is TRBD1 (8 bases). The CDR3 runs 16 residues. CDR1 is SNHLY, CDR2 FYNNEI, per germline. V was pared by 3 bases and J by 5 bases, with 17 bases between. This chain's CDR3 is CASSESGTGDDNEQFF. The CDR3, as DNA: TGTGCCAGCAGTGAGAGCGGGACAGGAGACGACAATGAGCAGTTCTTC.

The genes are TRBV4-3 and TRBJ2-7, with D uncertain. Trimming stripped 0 bases from V and 2 bases from J, with 17 bases between. The V gene's germline CDR1 is LGHNA and CDR2 YSLEER. This CDR3 contains 17 residues. The CDR3 protein is CASSQDYQPRHTYEQYF. DNA of the CDR3: TGCGCCAGCAGCCAAGATTATCAACCACGACACACCTACGAGCAGTACTTC.

The chain carries TRBV11-1 and TRBJ2-3; weak D call: TRBD2 (6 bases). The CDR3 runs 19 residues. Per the germline V gene, CDR1 is SGHAT and CDR2 is FQDESV (reference sequence). Trimming cost V 6 bases and J 6 bases, with 31 bases left between them. CDR3 nucleotides: TGTGCCAGCAGTCTTCCCTTCCGGGGAGGAAGGTCTTTTGGGGATACGCAGTATTTT. Translating gives CASSLPFRGGRSFGDTQYF.

In its sample, this clonotype was seen many times. The chain employs TRBV5-5 and TRBJ2-5; 7 bases agree with TRBD1. V was clipped by 4 bases and J by 2 bases; unmatched bases: 8. The germline V gene encodes CDR1 SGHKS and CDR2 YYEKEE (reference sequence). CDR3 length equals 15 residues. CDR3 bases: TGTGCCAGCAGCAAGACAGGGCTGGGGCAAGAGACCCAGTACTTC. It yields the protein CASSKTGLGQETQYF.

In this sample, this clonotype turned up a few times. The chain is built from TRBV19 and TRBJ1-2, with 11 positions matching TRBD1. CDR3 length equals 17 residues. Germline V CDR1 and CDR2: LNHDA, SQIVND (reference sequence). J gave up 3 bases and V 6 bases, and 12 bases lay outside the gene matches. CDR3 in DNA: TGTGCCAGTAGCCCAAATCTCGGACAGGGGGCCCACTATGGCTACACCTTC. As protein: CASSPNLGQGAHYGYTF. Drawing the rest from reference TRBV19 and TRBJ1-2, the complete variable domain is DGGITQSPKYLFRKEGQNVTLSCEQNLNHDAMYWYRQDPGQGLRLIYYSQIVNDFQKGDIAEGYSVSREKKESFPLTVTSAQKNPTAFYLCASSPNLGQGAHYGYTFGSGTRLTVV.

Ten or more counts support this clonotype. V and J are TRBV29-1 and TRBJ2-3; D unresolved. Germline loops: CDR1 SQVTM, CDR2 ANQGSEA. This CDR3 comprises 11 residues. Between the trimmed V and J ends, which lost 4 bases and 4 bases, there was a span of 6 bases. The CDR3 spells CSVVRADTQYF. The CDR3 coding sequence is TGCAGCGTTGTCCGGGCAGATACGCAGTATTTT.

This clonotype was recorded a few times. This chain uses TRBV6-2 or TRBV6-3 with TRBJ2-5; TRBD2 matches 10 bases. The germline V gene has CDR1 MNHEY and CDR2 SVGEGT. Trimming at V came to 3 bases and at J to 6 bases, leaving 4 bases not matched to a gene. CDR3 length equals 14 residues. In DNA, the CDR3 is TGTGCCAGCAGTTATGAGCGGGGGGGAAAGACCCAGTACTTC. Translated, it gives CASSYERGGKTQYF.

In this sample, this clonotype turned up a few times. The chain uses TRBV20-1 and TRBJ2-1; D may be TRBD1 (7 bases). CDR3 size: 14 residues. V lost 3 bases, J lost 2 bases, and 11 bases lay in between. The V gene's germline CDR1 is DFQATT and CDR2 SNEGSKA (reference sequence). Here the CDR3 reads CSASGGGPYNEQFF. Written as DNA, the CDR3 is TGCAGTGCTAGTGGAGGGGGCCCCTACAATGAGCAGTTCTTC.

This clonotype was counted only a few times. The genes are TRBV4-2 and TRBJ2-6; a possible D gene is TRBD2 (6 bases). Per germline, CDR1 LGHNA and CDR2 YNFKEQ. Trimming stripped 4 bases from V and 0 bases from J, with 13 bases between. CDR3 length: 17 amino acids. The CDR3 region is CASSPEEGSSGANVLTF. The CDR3 DNA reads as TGTGCCAGCAGCCCCGAGGAGGGGAGCTCTGGGGCCAACGTCCTGACTTTC.

The chain recombines TRBV7-8 with TRBJ2-1; a weak D match, TRBD1 (6 bases). V lost 4 bases to trimming and J lost 8 bases, with 21 bases between them. This CDR3 is built from 16 residues. The germline gives CDR1 SGHVS, CDR2 FQNEAQ. CDR3 sequence reads: CASSSDPGAREDEQFF. CDR3 nucleotides: TGTGCCAGCAGCTCAGACCCAGGGGCCCGCGAAGATGAGCAGTTCTTC.

In its sample, this clonotype was seen many times. The CDR3 region has the DNA TGTGCCAGCAGCTTAACCGGGACAGGGGTTTATAGCAATCAGCCCCAGCATTTT. Amino acids: CASSLTGTGVYSNQPQHF. The chain has TRBV11-1 and TRBJ1-5, with 10 bases lining up with TRBD1. The J segment lost 0 bases and the V segment lost 2 bases, leaving 7 bases of the junction unmatched. The CDR3 spans 18 residues. Germline loops: CDR1 SGHAT, CDR2 FQDESV (reference sequence).

There are many counts of this clonotype. V and J are TRBV4-1 and TRBJ2-2, with 7 bases lining up with TRBD2. V lost 5 bases, J lost 3 bases, and 3 bases stayed unmatched. Germline V gene lookup returns CDR1 MGHRA and CDR2 YSYEKL. The CDR3 spans 14 residues. The CDR3 region is CASSWGGYTGELFF. The DNA for the CDR3 is TGCGCCAGCAGCTGGGGGGGATACACCGGGGAGCTGTTTTTT.

This clonotype was seen a handful of times. J is TRBJ2-1 and V is TRBV5-1; D remains unclear. CDR1 and CDR2 from the germline V gene are SGHRS and YFSETQ. The CDR3 contains 16 residues. Trimming pared 0 bases from V and 7 bases from J, leaving 17 bases between. The CDR3 sequence is CASSLARKVIGNEQFF. CDR3 coding DNA: TGCGCCAGCAGCTTGGCCCGTAAGGTCATAGGGAATGAGCAGTTCTTC.

This clonotype has a handful of counts. The chain carries TRBV27 and TRBJ1-1; D gene ambiguous. Germline V lookup: CDR1 MNHEY, CDR2 SMNVEV (reference sequence). The CDR3 length is 15 residues. Trimming shortened V by 6 bases and J by 2 bases, and 16 bases separated the two germline ends. CDR3 region: CASSPVGKGNTEAFF. In DNA, the CDR3 is TGTGCCAGCAGCCCAGTGGGGAAGGGTAACACTGAAGCTTTCTTT.

This clonotype was found a few times. The chain combines TRBV11-2 with TRBJ2-6, with TRBD1 as a possible D gene (6 bases). Germline CDR1 is SGHAT and CDR2 is FQNNGV. CDR3 length: 16 residues. V lost 6 bases and J 4 bases, leaving 16 bases between the germline ends. CDR3 loop: CASRPLGGSGANVLTF. The CDR3 DNA follows: TGTGCCAGCAGACCCCTTGGGGGCTCCGGGGCCAACGTCCTGACTTTC.